The clone carrying this TCR beta chain was observed a handful of times. Source study methods: Amplifying reference gene primers gave estimates of nucleated cell counts. Generated by immunoSEQ multiplex PCR, the TCRdb table keeps only in-frame clones and is missing some. Clonal size and the V and J genes are those of that table, whereas D and trimming came from the DNA. The data hold about 43,000 clones, with roughly 86% observed a single time. The V and J ends lost 3 bases and 0 bases respectively, with 10 bases between them. The CDR3 is 15 amino acids. CDR1 MGHRA and CDR2 YSYEKL come from the germline V gene. This record comes from a study of blood T cell repertoires in COVID-19. At the level of the study: Samples representing acute and convalescent COVID-19 were sourced from the United States, Italy and Spain. The analysed material was cDNA or gDNA that came from T cells, B-cell-depleted T cells, or PBMCs.

V gene TRBV4-1 combines with J gene TRBJ2-3; no reliable D call. The sequencing input was peripheral blood. The sequence was collected from a man aged 55 to 70 with active COVID-19. CDR3 residues: CASSHRLESTDTQYF. CDR3 nucleotides: TGCGCCAGCAGCCATCGACTGGAAAGCACAGATACGCAGTATTTT.